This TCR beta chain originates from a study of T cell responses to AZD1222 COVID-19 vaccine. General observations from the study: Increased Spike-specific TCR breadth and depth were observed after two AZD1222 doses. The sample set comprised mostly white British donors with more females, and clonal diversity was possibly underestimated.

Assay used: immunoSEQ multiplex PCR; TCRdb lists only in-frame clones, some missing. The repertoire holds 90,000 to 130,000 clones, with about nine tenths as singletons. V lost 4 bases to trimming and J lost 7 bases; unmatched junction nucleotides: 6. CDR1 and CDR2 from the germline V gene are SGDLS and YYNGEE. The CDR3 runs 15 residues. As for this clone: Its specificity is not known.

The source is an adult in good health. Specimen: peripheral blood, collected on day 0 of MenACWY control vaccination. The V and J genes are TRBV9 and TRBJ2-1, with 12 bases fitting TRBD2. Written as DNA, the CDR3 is TGTGCCAGCAGCTCACTAGCGGGGGGTATGAATGAGCAGTTCTTC. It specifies CASSSLAGGMNEQFF.